What follows is one TCR beta chain and its context. Its target antigen remains unknown. No base-level quality is on record; no much larger clone is a single base apart. The data stem from a study of blood T cell repertoires in COVID-19 (dated by TCRdb to the early 2020s). About the study as a whole: Samples covering the acute and convalescent phases of COVID-19 were provided by collaborators in the United States, Italy and Spain. The material from the prospective study consisted of cDNA or gDNA derived from T cells, B-cell-depleted T cells, or PBMCs. Subjects who had been exposed to COVID-19, were actively infected with it, or had recovered from it provided the deeply sampled blood TCRbeta repertoires that made up the dataset. The repertoires were released in a freely available public database intended as a resource for research on the immune response to SARS-CoV-2. The samples were drawn from two sources: the first 160 participants of the ongoing ImmuneRACE study, and about 1,300 subjects contributed by 6 global collaborators. A de-identified subject ID, COVID-19 status, age in years and sex were almost always included in the sample metadata. Where available, HLA class I and class II types were obtained from metadata supplied by the sample provider rather than from assay-based typing. What the work shows at the level of the full study, not this receptor alone: How much clinical and demographic metadata was included differed by source and by participant, and the metadata was provided uncurated.

Whole blood was collected in K2EDTA tubes by collaborating institutions according to the institutions' own protocols. For TCRbeta analysis, collaborators shipped samples in one of three forms: frozen whole blood, isolated PBMCs, or DNA extracted from either of those sample types. TCRbeta CDR3 regions were amplified from genomic DNA by means of the immunoSEQ Assay, a bias-controlled multiplex PCR. The authors' analysis ran thus. Within the assay, amplification of reference gene primers was used to estimate how many nucleated cells each sample contained. Sequence reads were collapsed and filtered to measure the absolute abundance of every unique TCRbeta CDR3 rearrangement. For each sample, productive Simpson clonality was calculated as the square root of Simpson's diversity index over productive rearrangements. What TCRdb holds here is the immuneACCESS table cut down to in-frame rearrangements. Part of the clones is not present; checked against another copy, under half of the missing clones reflect an unresolved V gene, and the others are unexplained. V, J and clone size derive from that table, while D and trimming were established from the DNA sequence. This sample comprises approximately 120,000 clones, 86% of them detected only once. The top ten hold about 5.4% of the sample.

The CDR3 holds 17 amino acids from the cysteine to the phenylalanine. CDR3 DNA only is kept here, 51 bases in frame from base 1. Trimming removed 0 bases from V and 5 bases from J, leaving 16 bases between the germline ends. In the germline V gene, CDR1 corresponds to MGHRA and CDR2 to YSYEKL. The sequenced material came from peripheral blood. This TCR came from a human donor in a cohort sampled during active COVID-19. The chain was built from TRBV4-1 and TRBJ2-2; a weak D assignment points to TRBD1 (6 bases agree). This receptor has the CDR3 CASSQEGQGSGTGELFF. The bases are TGCGCCAGCAGCCAAGAGGGTCAGGGGTCCGGGACCGGGGAGCTGTTTTTT.